This T cell receptor (beta chain) originates from a study of T cell responses to AZD1222 COVID-19 vaccine. Of note for this clone: The antigen is undetermined.

Findings of the study overall: Variant regions that are unmutated are reportedly the target of nearly half of spike-specific TCRs. Only a handful of people who got AZD1222 tested seropositive at baseline. Once two AZD1222 doses were given, Spike-specific TCR breadth and depth went up.

Measured with immunoSEQ multiplex PCR; TCRdb has only the in-frame clones, and not every one. The sample holds roughly 100,000 clones, about 86% seen once. V lost 3 bases to trimming and J lost 5 bases, with 10 bases between them. From germline, CDR1 is MNHEY and CDR2 SMNVEV (reference sequence). CDR3 length: 14 amino acids. Sequenced material: peripheral blood, taken on day 0 of AZD1222 vaccination. The chain is built from TRBV27 and TRBJ2-2; no clear D. The sequence came from an adult in good health. The CDR3 region has the DNA TGTGCCAGCAGTTTGAAGAGGCTGACCGGGGAGCTGTTTTTT. Its translation is CASSLKRLTGELFF.